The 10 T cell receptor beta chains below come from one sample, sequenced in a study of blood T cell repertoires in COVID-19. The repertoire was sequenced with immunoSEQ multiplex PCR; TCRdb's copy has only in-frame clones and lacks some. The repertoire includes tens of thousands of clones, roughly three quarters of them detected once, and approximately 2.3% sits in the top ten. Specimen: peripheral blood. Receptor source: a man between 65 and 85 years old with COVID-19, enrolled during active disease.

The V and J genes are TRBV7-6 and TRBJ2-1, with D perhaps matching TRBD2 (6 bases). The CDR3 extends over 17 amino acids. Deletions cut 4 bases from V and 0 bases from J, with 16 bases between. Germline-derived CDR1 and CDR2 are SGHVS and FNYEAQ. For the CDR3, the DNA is TGTGCCAGCAGCTGGGCGTCTAGCGCGAGCTCCTACAATGAGCAGTTCTTC. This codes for CASSWASSASSYNEQFF.

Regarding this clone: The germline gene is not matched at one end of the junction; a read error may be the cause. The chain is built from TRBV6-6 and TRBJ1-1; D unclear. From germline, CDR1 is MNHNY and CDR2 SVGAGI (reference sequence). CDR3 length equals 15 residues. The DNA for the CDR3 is TGTGCCAGCACTCTGTCTTTCTCCGGGAACGCTGAAGCTTTCTTT. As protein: CASTLSFSGNAEAFF.

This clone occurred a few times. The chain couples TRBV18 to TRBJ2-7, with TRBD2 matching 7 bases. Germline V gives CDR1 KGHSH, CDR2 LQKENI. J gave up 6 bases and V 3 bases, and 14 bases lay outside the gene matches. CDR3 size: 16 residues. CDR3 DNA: TGTGCCAGCTCACCTGGGCACGGGACTATCTCTGGCGAGCAGTACTTC. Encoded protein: CASSPGHGTISGEQYF.

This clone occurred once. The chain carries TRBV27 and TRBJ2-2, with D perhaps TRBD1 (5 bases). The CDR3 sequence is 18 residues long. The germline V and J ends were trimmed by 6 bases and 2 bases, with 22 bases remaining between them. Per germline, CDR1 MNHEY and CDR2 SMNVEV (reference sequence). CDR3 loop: CASSFITWGRENTGELFF. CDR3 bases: TGTGCCAGCAGCTTCATAACTTGGGGCAGGGAAAACACCGGGGAGCTGTTTTTT.

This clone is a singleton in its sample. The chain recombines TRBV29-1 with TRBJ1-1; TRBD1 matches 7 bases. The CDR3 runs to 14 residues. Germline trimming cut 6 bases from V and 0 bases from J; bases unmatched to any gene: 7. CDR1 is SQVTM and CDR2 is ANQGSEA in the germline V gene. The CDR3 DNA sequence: TGCAGCGTGGCAAGACAGGGCTTGAACACTGAAGCTTTCTTT. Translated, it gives CSVARQGLNTEAFF.

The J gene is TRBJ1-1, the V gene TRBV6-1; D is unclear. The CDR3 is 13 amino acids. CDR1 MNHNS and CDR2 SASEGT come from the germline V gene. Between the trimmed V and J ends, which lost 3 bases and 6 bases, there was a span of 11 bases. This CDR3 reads CASSDLRQAEAFF. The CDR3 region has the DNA TGTGCCAGCAGTGATCTACGCCAGGCTGAAGCTTTCTTT.

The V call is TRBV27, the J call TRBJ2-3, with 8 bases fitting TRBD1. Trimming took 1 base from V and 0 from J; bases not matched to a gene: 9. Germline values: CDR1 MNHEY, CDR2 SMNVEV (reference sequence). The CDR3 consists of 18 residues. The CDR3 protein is CASSLYSQGAQSTDTQYF. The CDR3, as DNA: TGTGCCAGCAGTTTATATAGTCAGGGGGCTCAAAGCACAGATACGCAGTATTTT.

The DNA for the CDR3 is TGCAGTGCTAGTGGGACTAGCGGACGCACAGATACGCAGTATTTT. Translation: CSASGTSGRTDTQYF. The rearrangement uses TRBV20-1 and TRBJ2-3, with TRBD2 matching 11 bases. Trimming cost V 3 bases and J 1 base; bases outside gene matches: 3. This CDR3 has 15 amino acids. CDR1 is DFQATT and CDR2 is SNEGSKA in the germline V gene (reference sequence).

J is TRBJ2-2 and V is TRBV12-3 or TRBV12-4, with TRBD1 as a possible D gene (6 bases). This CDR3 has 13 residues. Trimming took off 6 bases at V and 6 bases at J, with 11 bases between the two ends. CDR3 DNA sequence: TGTGCCAGCAGCACAGGGCCCTCCGGGGAGCTGTTTTTT. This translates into CASSTGPSGELFF.

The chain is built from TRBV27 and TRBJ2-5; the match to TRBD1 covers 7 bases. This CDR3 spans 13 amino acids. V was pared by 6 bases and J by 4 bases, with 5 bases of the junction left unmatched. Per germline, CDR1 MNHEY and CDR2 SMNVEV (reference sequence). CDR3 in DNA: TGTGCCAGCAGCCCCCGACAGGGAGAGACCCAGTACTTC. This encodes CASSPRQGETQYF.